A selection of T cell receptor beta chains follows, all from one sample in a study of radiotherapy plus CTLA-4 blockade in lung cancer. Generated by immunoSEQ multiplex PCR, the TCRdb table keeps only in-frame clones and is missing some. Among some 50,000 clones, about 83% were seen once, and the ten largest hold 4% to 5%. Sample: peripheral blood, taken from a patient treated with radiotherapy plus ipilimumab. These receptors originate from a human donor with non-small cell lung cancer whose response to radiotherapy plus ipilimumab could not be evaluated. The CDR3 runs from the conserved cysteine through the conserved F or W. Fields, in order: CDR3 DNA, CDR3 protein, J gene, V gene, D gene, clone size. A D gene is named only where the DNA matches it firmly. Clone size is not always given. Where it is, it says once, few, many or a class for expanded clones.

CDR3nt: TGCGCCAGCAGCTTACCCTCTAGCGGCAGCTCCTACGAGCAGTACTTC
CDR3aa: CASSLPSSGSSYEQYF
j_gene: TRBJ2-7
v_gene: TRBV5-1
d_gene: TRBD2
abundance: -

CDR3nt: TGTGCCACCAGCAGAGTTTGGGACACACCAATCTTGGCCAATCAGCCCCAGCATTTT
CDR3aa: CATSRVWDTPILANQPQHF
j_gene: TRBJ1-5
v_gene: TRBV15
d_gene: -
abundance: -

CDR3nt: TGTGCCAGCAGCCAGAGGAGACCAGGGGACCGAACCTCCTACGAGCAGTACTTC
CDR3aa: CASSQRRPGDRTSYEQYF
j_gene: TRBJ2-7
v_gene: TRBV11-3
d_gene: -
abundance: -

CDR3nt: TGCGCCAGCAGCCAAGCCGAGACTGGGTCCTACGAGCAGTACTTC
CDR3aa: CASSQAETGSYEQYF
j_gene: TRBJ2-7
v_gene: TRBV4-3
d_gene: -
abundance: -

CDR3nt: TGTGCCAGCAGCTCGCCTATCCGGGGACTAGCGTCCTACAATGAGCAGTTCTTC
CDR3aa: CASSSPIRGLASYNEQFF
j_gene: TRBJ2-1
v_gene: TRBV7-2
d_gene: TRBD2
abundance: -

CDR3nt: TGTGCCAGCAGTCAGTGGGGGGGTACCGACGAGCAGTACTTC
CDR3aa: CASSQWGGTDEQYF
j_gene: TRBJ2-7
v_gene: TRBV9
d_gene: TRBD2
abundance: once

CDR3nt: TGTGCCAGCAGCTTAGCGCCTCCTAGCTCACCAATGGAGCAGTACTTC
CDR3aa: CASSLAPPSSPMEQYF
j_gene: TRBJ2-7
v_gene: TRBV7-8
d_gene: -
abundance: -

CDR3nt: TGTGCCAGCAGACCCAAGGGGGTTAGCACAGATACGCAGTATTTT
CDR3aa: CASRPKGVSTDTQYF
j_gene: TRBJ2-3
v_gene: TRBV2
d_gene: -
abundance: -

CDR3nt: TGCGCCAGCAGCTCACTAGCGGGGGAAGATACGCAGTATTTT
CDR3aa: CASSSLAGEDTQYF
j_gene: TRBJ2-3
v_gene: TRBV5-1
d_gene: TRBD2
abundance: -

CDR3nt: TGCGCCAGCAGTGATACCTTGGGGCTGAACGAGCAGTACTTC
CDR3aa: CASSDTLGLNEQYF
j_gene: TRBJ2-7
v_gene: TRBV10-2
d_gene: -
abundance: -

CDR3nt: TGTGCCAGCAGCTTAACACAGGGGCTCGAGCAGTACTTC
CDR3aa: CASSLTQGLEQYF
j_gene: TRBJ2-7
v_gene: TRBV7-9
d_gene: TRBD1
abundance: -

CDR3nt: TGTGCCAGCACGCGGCAGAGCACAGATACGCAGTATTTT
CDR3aa: CASTRQSTDTQYF
j_gene: TRBJ2-3
v_gene: TRBV2
d_gene: -
abundance: -

CDR3nt: TGTGCCACCCGCGCCGCCGGTGGCTACACCTTC
CDR3aa: CATRAAGGYTF
j_gene: TRBJ1-2
v_gene: TRBV2
d_gene: -
abundance: -

CDR3nt: TGTGCCACCAGCAAGGGGGGAGCGGGAGGCGAGCAGTACTTC
CDR3aa: CATSKGGAGGEQYF
j_gene: TRBJ2-7
v_gene: TRBV15
d_gene: TRBD2
abundance: -

CDR3nt: TGTGCCAGCAGGACGACTCAAGCGGGACCCCCTCTCTTC
CDR3aa: CASRTTQAGPPLF
j_gene: TRBJ2-1
v_gene: TRBV6-5
d_gene: TRBD2
abundance: -

CDR3nt: TGTGCCAGCAGTCCCCTCTCAGGTAACACTGAAGCTTTCTTT
CDR3aa: CASSPLSGNTEAFF
j_gene: TRBJ1-1
v_gene: TRBV28
d_gene: -
abundance: -

CDR3nt: TGTGCCAGCAGCGGAAGTTTACAGGGGGCGAACACCGGGGAGCTGTTTTTT
CDR3aa: CASSGSLQGANTGELFF
j_gene: TRBJ2-2
v_gene: TRBV9
d_gene: TRBD1
abundance: -

CDR3nt: TGCGCCAGCAGCCAGGGACAGGCTGGGTGGGAGCAGTACTTC
CDR3aa: CASSQGQAGWEQYF
j_gene: TRBJ2-7
v_gene: TRBV4-1
d_gene: TRBD1
abundance: few

CDR3nt: TGCAGCGTTCTCTTAGGAGGTCCTTCTCACTCCTACAATGAGCAGTTCTTC
CDR3aa: CSVLLGGPSHSYNEQFF
j_gene: TRBJ2-1
v_gene: TRBV29-1
d_gene: -
abundance: -

CDR3nt: TGTGCCAGCAGCCCGGACAGCAACACCGGGGAGCTGTTTTTT
CDR3aa: CASSPDSNTGELFF
j_gene: TRBJ2-2
v_gene: TRBV7-3
d_gene: -
abundance: -

CDR3nt: TGTGCCAGCAGTTTCGTTGTCCGACACGAAAAACTGTTTTTT
CDR3aa: CASSFVVRHEKLFF
j_gene: TRBJ1-4
v_gene: TRBV28
d_gene: -
abundance: -

CDR3nt: TGTGCCAGCAGCTTGGCTGCCGGGATGGATTCCGAGCAGTACTTC
CDR3aa: CASSLAAGMDSEQYF
j_gene: TRBJ2-7
v_gene: TRBV5-6
d_gene: -
abundance: -

CDR3nt: TGCGCCAGCAGCTTCCAACTAGCGGGAAGCTACGAGCAGTACTTC
CDR3aa: CASSFQLAGSYEQYF
j_gene: TRBJ2-7
v_gene: TRBV5-1
d_gene: TRBD2
abundance: -

CDR3nt: TGTGCCAGCAGACGAGACAGGGGGCCCTATGGCTACACCTTC
CDR3aa: CASRRDRGPYGYTF
j_gene: TRBJ1-2
v_gene: TRBV5-4
d_gene: TRBD1
abundance: few

CDR3nt: TGTGCCAGCGGACCCTCCCGACAGGGCTTAGTGGAGCTGTTTTTT
CDR3aa: CASGPSRQGLVELFF
j_gene: TRBJ2-2
v_gene: TRBV28
d_gene: TRBD1
abundance: few

CDR3nt: TGCGCCAGCAGCCAATGGGGGGTACCTGAAGCTTTCTTT
CDR3aa: CASSQWGVPEAFF
j_gene: TRBJ1-1
v_gene: TRBV4-1
d_gene: -
abundance: -

CDR3nt: TGTGCCAGCAGTTTACACAGGGCCGTCGCTGAAGCTTTCTTT
CDR3aa: CASSLHRAVAEAFF
j_gene: TRBJ1-1
v_gene: TRBV28
d_gene: -
abundance: -

CDR3nt: TGTGCCAGCTCGACAGGACGCACAGATACGCAGTATTTT
CDR3aa: CASSTGRTDTQYF
j_gene: TRBJ2-3
v_gene: TRBV6-4
d_gene: -
abundance: -

CDR3nt: TGTGCCAGTAGTATCAGTGGGCGTAGGGAGCAGTACTTC
CDR3aa: CASSISGRREQYF
j_gene: TRBJ2-7
v_gene: TRBV19
d_gene: -
abundance: -

CDR3nt: TGTGCCAGCAGTTACTTCACAGGGGCGAACACTGAAGCTTTCTTT
CDR3aa: CASSYFTGANTEAFF
j_gene: TRBJ1-1
v_gene: TRBV6-5
d_gene: TRBD1
abundance: -

CDR3nt: TGTGCCACCAGCAGAGATCGGACAGGGAGGATGGGCTACACCTTC
CDR3aa: CATSRDRTGRMGYTF
j_gene: TRBJ1-2
v_gene: TRBV15
d_gene: TRBD1
abundance: -

CDR3nt: TGTGCCAGCAGCCTGTCAGGGGTCGGTGAAAAACTGTTTTTT
CDR3aa: CASSLSGVGEKLFF
j_gene: TRBJ1-4
v_gene: TRBV27
d_gene: -
abundance: -

CDR3nt: TGCGCCAGCAGCCAAAGACTTGAACGGGGAGCTGAAGCTTTCTTT
CDR3aa: CASSQRLERGAEAFF
j_gene: TRBJ1-1
v_gene: TRBV4-1
d_gene: -
abundance: -

CDR3nt: TGCGCCAGCAGCTGGTACCGGGACTCTCCGACCGGGGAGCTGTTTTTT
CDR3aa: CASSWYRDSPTGELFF
j_gene: TRBJ2-2
v_gene: TRBV5-1
d_gene: -
abundance: -

CDR3nt: TGTGCCAGCAGTTTATCCCCCCGGGACAGAAAAAACACCGGGGAGCTGTTTTTT
CDR3aa: CASSLSPRDRKNTGELFF
j_gene: TRBJ2-2
v_gene: TRBV28
d_gene: TRBD1
abundance: -

CDR3nt: TGTGCCTGGAGTCCCCCCGCAGGGAAGGGCTTTTATAGCAATCAGCCCCAGCATTTT
CDR3aa: CAWSPPAGKGFYSNQPQHF
j_gene: TRBJ1-5
v_gene: TRBV30
d_gene: -
abundance: -

CDR3nt: TGTGCCAGCACTGCGGGAGGTACGGGGACCGGGGAGCTGTTTTTT
CDR3aa: CASTAGGTGTGELFF
j_gene: TRBJ2-2
v_gene: TRBV9
d_gene: TRBD2
abundance: -

CDR3nt: TGTGCCAGCAGTGCCCCCAGGGGGTTACTAGACACCGGGGAGCTGTTTTTT
CDR3aa: CASSAPRGLLDTGELFF
j_gene: TRBJ2-2
v_gene: TRBV27
d_gene: TRBD1
abundance: -

CDR3nt: TGTGCCAGTAGTATCCCGGGGGAGGACAATCAGCCCCAGCATTTT
CDR3aa: CASSIPGEDNQPQHF
j_gene: TRBJ1-5
v_gene: TRBV19
d_gene: -
abundance: few

CDR3nt: TGCGCCAGCAGCCCGGCTAGCTACCAAGAGACCCAGTACTTC
CDR3aa: CASSPASYQETQYF
j_gene: TRBJ2-5
v_gene: TRBV4-3
d_gene: -
abundance: -

CDR3nt: TGTGCCAGCAGCTTACTAGCGAAGCAGTACTTC
CDR3aa: CASSLLAKQYF
j_gene: TRBJ2-7
v_gene: TRBV7-2
d_gene: -
abundance: few

CDR3nt: TGTGCCAGCAGTTCGGGGGGGGAGCAGTACTTC
CDR3aa: CASSSGGEQYF
j_gene: TRBJ2-7
v_gene: TRBV6-5
d_gene: TRBD2
abundance: few

CDR3nt: TGTGCCAGCAGTTTAGCGGGAGGACTCTCCTACGAGCAGTACTTC
CDR3aa: CASSLAGGLSYEQYF
j_gene: TRBJ2-7
v_gene: TRBV5-6
d_gene: TRBD2
abundance: once

CDR3nt: TGTGCCAGCAGTCTTATCTCTGGGGCCAACGTCCTGACTTTC
CDR3aa: CASSLISGANVLTF
j_gene: TRBJ2-6
v_gene: TRBV27
d_gene: -
abundance: -

CDR3nt: TGTGCCAGCAGCTCGGGAAGGGGGATGGATACGCAGTATTTT
CDR3aa: CASSSGRGMDTQYF
j_gene: TRBJ2-3
v_gene: TRBV11-1
d_gene: -
abundance: -